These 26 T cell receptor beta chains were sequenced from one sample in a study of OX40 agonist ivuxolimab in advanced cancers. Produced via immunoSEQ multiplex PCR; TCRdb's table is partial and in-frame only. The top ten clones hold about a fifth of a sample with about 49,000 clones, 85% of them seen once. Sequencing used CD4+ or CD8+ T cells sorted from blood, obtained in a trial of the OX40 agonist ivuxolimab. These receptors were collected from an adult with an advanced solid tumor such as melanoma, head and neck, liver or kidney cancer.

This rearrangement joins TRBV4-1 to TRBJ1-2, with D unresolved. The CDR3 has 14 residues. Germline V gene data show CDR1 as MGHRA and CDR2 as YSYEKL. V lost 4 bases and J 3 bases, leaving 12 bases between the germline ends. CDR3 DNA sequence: TGCGCCAGCAGCCCCCCGCAGGACTACTATGGCTACACCTTC. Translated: CASSPPQDYYGYTF.

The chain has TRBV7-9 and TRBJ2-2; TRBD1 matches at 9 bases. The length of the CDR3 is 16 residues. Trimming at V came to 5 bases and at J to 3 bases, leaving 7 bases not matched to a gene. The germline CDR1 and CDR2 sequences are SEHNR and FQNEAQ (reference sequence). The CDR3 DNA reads TGTGCCAGCAGCCAACCGGGACAGGGCCACACCGGGGAGCTGTTTTTT. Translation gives CASSQPGQGHTGELFF.

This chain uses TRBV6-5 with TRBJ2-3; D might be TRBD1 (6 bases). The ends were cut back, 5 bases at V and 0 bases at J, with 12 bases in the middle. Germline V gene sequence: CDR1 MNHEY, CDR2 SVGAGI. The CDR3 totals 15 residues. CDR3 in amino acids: CASSPWTASTDTQYF. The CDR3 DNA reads TGTGCCAGCAGTCCATGGACAGCTAGCACAGATACGCAGTATTTT.

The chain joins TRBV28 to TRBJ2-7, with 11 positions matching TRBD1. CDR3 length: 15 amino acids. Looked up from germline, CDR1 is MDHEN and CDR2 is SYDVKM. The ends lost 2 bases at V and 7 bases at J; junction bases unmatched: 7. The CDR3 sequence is CASSLMDRGLGEQYF. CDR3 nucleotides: TGTGCCAGCAGTTTAATGGACAGGGGGCTGGGTGAGCAGTACTTC.

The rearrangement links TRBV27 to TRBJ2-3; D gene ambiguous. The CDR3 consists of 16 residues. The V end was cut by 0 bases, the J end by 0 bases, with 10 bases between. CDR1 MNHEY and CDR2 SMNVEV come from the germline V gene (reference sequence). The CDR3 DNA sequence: TGTGCCAGCAGTTTATCGGTTAGTGGGAGCACAGATACGCAGTATTTT. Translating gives CASSLSVSGSTDTQYF.

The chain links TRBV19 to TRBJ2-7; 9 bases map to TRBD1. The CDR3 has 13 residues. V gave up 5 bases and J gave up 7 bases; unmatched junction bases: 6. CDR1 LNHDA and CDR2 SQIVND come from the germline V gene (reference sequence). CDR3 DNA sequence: TGTGCCAGTAGTGATGCCGGGACAGGGGAGCAGTACGTC. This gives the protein CASSDAGTGEQYV.

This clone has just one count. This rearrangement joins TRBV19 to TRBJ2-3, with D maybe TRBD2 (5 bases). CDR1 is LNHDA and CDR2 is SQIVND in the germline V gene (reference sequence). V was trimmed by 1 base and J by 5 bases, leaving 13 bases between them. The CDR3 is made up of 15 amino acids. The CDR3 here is CASSIGGSGVDTQYF. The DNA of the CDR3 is TGTGCCAGTAGTATAGGAGGGTCCGGAGTAGATACGCAGTATTTT.

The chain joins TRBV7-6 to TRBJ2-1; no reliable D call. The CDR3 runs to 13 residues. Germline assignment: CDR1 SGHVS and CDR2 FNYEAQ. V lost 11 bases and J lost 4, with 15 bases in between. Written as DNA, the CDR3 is TGTGCCTGCCAAGGTCAGGCGTACAATGAGCAGTTCTTC. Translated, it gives CACQGQAYNEQFF.

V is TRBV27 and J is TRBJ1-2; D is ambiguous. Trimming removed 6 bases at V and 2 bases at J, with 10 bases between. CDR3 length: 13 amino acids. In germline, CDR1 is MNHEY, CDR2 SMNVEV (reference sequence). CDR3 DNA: TGTGCCAGCAGCCCGACACCGAACTATGGCTACACCTTC. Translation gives CASSPTPNYGYTF.

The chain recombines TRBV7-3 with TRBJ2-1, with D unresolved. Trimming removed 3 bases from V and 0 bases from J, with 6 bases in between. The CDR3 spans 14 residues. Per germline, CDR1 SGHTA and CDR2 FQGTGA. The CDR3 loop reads CASSLTGSYNEQFF. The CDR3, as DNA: TGTGCCAGCAGCTTGACGGGCTCCTACAATGAGCAGTTCTTC.

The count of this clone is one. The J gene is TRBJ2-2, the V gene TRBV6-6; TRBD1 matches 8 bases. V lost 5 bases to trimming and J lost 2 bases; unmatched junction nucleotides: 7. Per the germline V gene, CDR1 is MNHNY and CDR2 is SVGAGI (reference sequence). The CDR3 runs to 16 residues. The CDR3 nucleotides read TGTGCCAGCAGTCCAAACAGGGGGACCAACACCGGGGAGCTGTTTTTT. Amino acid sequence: CASSPNRGTNTGELFF.

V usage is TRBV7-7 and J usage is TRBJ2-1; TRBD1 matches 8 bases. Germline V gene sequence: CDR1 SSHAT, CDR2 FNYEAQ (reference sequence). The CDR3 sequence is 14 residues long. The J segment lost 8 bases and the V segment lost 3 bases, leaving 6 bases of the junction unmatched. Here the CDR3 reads CASSLAGGADEQFF. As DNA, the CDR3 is TGTGCCAGCAGCTTGGCAGGGGGCGCGGATGAGCAGTTCTTC.

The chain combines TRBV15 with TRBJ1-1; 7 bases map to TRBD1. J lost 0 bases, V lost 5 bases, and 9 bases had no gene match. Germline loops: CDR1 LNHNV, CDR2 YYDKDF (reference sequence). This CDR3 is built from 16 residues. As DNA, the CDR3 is TGTGCCACCAGCGGCTCGTCGGACAGGATGAACACTGAAGCTTTCTTT. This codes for CATSGSSDRMNTEAFF.

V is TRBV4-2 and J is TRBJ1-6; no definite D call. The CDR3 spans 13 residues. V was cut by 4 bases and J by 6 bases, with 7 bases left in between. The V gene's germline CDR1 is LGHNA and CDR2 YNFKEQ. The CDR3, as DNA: TGTGCCAGCAGCCTAGGGCTTAATTCACCCCTCCACTTT. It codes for CASSLGLNSPLHF.

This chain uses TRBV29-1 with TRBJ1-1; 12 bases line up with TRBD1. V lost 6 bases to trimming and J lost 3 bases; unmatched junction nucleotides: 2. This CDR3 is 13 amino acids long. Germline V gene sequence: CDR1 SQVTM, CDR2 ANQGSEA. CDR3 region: CSVGDRGHTEAFF. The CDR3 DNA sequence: TGCAGCGTGGGGGACAGGGGGCACACTGAAGCTTTCTTT. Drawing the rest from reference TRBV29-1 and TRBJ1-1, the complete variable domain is SAVISQKPSRDICQRGTSLTIQCQVDSQVTMMFWYRQQPGQSLTLIATANQGSEATYESGFVIDKFPISRPNLTFSTLTVSNMSPEDSSIYLCSVGDRGHTEAFFGQGTRLTVV.

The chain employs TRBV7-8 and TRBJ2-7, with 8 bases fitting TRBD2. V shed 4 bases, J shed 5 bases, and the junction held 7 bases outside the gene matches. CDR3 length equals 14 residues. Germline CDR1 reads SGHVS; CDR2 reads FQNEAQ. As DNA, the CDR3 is TGTGCCAGCAGCTACCGGACTAGCCAAAACGAGCAGTACGTC. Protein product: CASSYRTSQNEQYV.

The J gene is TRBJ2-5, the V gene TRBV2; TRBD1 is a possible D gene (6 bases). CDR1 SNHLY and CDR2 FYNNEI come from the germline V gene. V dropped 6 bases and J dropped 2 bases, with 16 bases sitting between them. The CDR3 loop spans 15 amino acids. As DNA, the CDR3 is TGTGCCAGCAGCTCAGGGGAAGTGTGGCAAGAGACCCAGTACTTC. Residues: CASSSGEVWQETQYF. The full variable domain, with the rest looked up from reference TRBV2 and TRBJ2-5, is EPEVTQTPSHQVTQMGQEVILRCVPISNHLYFYWYRQILGQKVEFLVSFYNNEISEKSEIFDDQFSVERPDGSNFTLKIRSTKLEDSAMYFCASSSGEVWQETQYFGPGTRLLVL.

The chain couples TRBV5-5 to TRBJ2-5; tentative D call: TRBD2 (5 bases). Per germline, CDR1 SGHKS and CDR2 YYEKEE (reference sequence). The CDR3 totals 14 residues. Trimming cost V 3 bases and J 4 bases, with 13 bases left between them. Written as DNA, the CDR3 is TGTGCCAGCAGCTATACAGCTGAGGGAGAGACCCAGTACTTC. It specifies CASSYTAEGETQYF.

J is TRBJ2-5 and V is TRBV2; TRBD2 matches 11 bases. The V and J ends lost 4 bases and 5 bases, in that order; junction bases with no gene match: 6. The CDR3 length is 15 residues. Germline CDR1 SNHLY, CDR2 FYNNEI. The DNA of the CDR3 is TGTGCCAGCAGTGCGACTAGCGGGGCGAGGGAGACCCAGTACTTC. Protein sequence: CASSATSGARETQYF.

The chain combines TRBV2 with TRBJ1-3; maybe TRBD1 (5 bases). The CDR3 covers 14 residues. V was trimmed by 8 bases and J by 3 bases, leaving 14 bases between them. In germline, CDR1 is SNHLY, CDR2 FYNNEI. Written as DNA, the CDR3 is TGTGCCAGCTCAGTAGGGGAGTTTGGAAACACCATATATTTT. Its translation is CASSVGEFGNTIYF.

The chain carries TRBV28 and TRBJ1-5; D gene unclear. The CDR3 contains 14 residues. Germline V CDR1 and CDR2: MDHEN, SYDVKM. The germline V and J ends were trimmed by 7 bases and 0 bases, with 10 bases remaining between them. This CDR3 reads CASKFYTSNQPQHF. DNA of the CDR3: TGTGCCAGCAAGTTTTACACTAGCAATCAGCCCCAGCATTTT.

CDR3 sequence (DNA): TGTGCCAGCACCGGAGACAGGGCGAACACTGAAGCTTTCTTT. Its translation is CASTGDRANTEAFF. The chain is built from TRBV21-1 and TRBJ1-1; the tabulated D call, TRBD1, remains unverified against the DNA. TRBV21-1 counts as a pseudogene. The CDR3 sequence is 14 residues long.

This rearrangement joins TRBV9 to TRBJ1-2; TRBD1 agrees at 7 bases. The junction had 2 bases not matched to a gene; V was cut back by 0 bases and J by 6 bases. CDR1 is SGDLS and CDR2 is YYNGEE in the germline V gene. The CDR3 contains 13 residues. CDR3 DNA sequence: TGTGCCAGCAGCGTAGGTCAGGGGGATGGCTACACCTTC. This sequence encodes CASSVGQGDGYTF.

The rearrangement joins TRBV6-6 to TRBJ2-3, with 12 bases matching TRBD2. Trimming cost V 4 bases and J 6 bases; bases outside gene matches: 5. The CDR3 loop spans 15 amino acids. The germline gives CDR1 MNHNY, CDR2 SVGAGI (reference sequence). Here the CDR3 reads CASSLTSGGFDTQYF. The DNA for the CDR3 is TGTGCCAGCAGTTTGACTAGCGGGGGTTTTGATACGCAGTATTTT.

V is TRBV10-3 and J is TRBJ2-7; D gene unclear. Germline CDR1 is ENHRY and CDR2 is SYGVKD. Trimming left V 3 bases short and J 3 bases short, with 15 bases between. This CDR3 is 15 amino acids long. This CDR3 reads CAISEERQKDYEQYF. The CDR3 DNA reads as TGTGCCATCAGTGAAGAAAGGCAGAAGGACTACGAGCAGTACTTC.

The CDR3 nucleotides read TGCGCCAGCACGGTACTCCCCAATCAGCCCCAGCATTTT. Amino acids: CASTVLPNQPQHF. V usage is TRBV10-2 and J usage is TRBJ1-5; D gene ambiguous. CDR1 is WSHSY and CDR2 is SAAADI in the germline V gene. This CDR3 is 13 amino acids long. Trimming took 7 bases from V and 3 from J, leaving 10 bases between them.